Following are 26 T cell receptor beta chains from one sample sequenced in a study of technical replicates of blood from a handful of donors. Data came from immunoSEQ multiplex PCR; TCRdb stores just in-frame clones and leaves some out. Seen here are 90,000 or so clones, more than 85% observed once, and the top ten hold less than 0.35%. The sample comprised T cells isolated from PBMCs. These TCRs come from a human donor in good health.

The CDR3 bases are TGTGCCAGCGGGACAGGGAGTGGAGAGACCCAGTACTTC. Translating it yields CASGTGSGETQYF. This chain connects TRBV6-5 to TRBJ2-5; 9 bases match TRBD1. V dropped 8 bases and J dropped 4; count of bases not matched to a gene: 5. The CDR3 spans 13 residues. The germline CDR1 and CDR2 sequences are MNHEY and SVGAGI.

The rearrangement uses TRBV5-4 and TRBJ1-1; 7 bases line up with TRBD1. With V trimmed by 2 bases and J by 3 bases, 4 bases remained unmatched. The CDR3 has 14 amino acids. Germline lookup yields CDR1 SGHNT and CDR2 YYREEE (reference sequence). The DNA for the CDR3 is TGTGCCAGCAGCTTACGAACAGGGGACACTGAAGCTTTCTTT. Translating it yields CASSLRTGDTEAFF.

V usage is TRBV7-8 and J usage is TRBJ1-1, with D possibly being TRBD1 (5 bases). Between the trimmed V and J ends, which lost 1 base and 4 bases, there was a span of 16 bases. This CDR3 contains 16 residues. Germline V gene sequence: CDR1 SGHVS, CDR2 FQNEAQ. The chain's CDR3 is CASSLGARPGGTEAFF. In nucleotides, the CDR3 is TGTGCCAGCAGCTTAGGGGCCCGCCCCGGGGGCACTGAAGCTTTCTTT. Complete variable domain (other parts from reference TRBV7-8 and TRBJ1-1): GAGVSQSPRYKVAKRGQDVALRCDPISGHVSLFWYQQALGQGPEFLTYFQNEAQLDKSGLPSDRFFAERPEGSVSTLKIQRTQQEDSAVYLCASSLGARPGGTEAFFGQGTRLTVV.

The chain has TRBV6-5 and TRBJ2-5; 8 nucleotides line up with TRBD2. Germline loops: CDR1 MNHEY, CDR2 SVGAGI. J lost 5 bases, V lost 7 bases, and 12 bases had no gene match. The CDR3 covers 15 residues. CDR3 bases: TGTGCCAGCACCGCAGGGACTAGTCCGTTCGAGACCCAGTACTTC. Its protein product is CASTAGTSPFETQYF.

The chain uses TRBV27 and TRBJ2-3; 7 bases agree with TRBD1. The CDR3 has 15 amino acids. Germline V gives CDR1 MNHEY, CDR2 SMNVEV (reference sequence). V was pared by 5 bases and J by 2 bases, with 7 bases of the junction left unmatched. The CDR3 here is CASSMDRQLTDTQYF. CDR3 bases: TGTGCCAGCAGTATGGACAGGCAGCTCACAGATACGCAGTATTTT.

The CDR3 protein is CSVERLYTEAFF. In DNA form, the CDR3 reads TGCAGCGTTGAACGTTTGTACACTGAAGCTTTCTTT. The chain carries TRBV29-1 and TRBJ1-1, with D uncertain. Deletions cut 2 bases from V and 3 bases from J, with 7 bases between. CDR3 size: 12 residues. From germline, CDR1 is SQVTM and CDR2 ANQGSEA.

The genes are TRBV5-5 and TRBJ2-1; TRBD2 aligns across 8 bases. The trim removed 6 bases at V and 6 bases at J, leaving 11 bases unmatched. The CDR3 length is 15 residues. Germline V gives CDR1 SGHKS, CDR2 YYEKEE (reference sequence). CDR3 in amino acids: CASNIGPSGSNEQFF. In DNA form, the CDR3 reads TGTGCCAGCAACATAGGTCCTAGCGGGTCCAATGAGCAGTTCTTC.

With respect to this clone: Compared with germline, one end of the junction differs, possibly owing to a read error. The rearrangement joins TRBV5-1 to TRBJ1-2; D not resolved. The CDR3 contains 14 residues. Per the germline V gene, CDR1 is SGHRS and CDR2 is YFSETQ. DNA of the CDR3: TGCGCCAGCACCTTGGCCGCGGATCGCTATGGCTACACCTTC. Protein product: CASTLAADRYGYTF. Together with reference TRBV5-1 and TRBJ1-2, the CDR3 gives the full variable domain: KAGVTQTPRYLIKTRGQQVTLSCSPISGHRSVSWYQQTPGQGLQFLFEYFSETQRNKGNFPGRFSGRQFSNSRSEMNVSTLELGDSALYLCASTLAADRYGYTFGSGTRLTVV.

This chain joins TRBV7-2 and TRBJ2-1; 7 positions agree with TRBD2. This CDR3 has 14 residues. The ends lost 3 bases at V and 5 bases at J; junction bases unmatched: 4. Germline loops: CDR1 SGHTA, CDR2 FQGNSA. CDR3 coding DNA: TGTGCCAGCAGCTTTAGTCTAGCGGACAATGAGCAGTTCTTC. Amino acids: CASSFSLADNEQFF.

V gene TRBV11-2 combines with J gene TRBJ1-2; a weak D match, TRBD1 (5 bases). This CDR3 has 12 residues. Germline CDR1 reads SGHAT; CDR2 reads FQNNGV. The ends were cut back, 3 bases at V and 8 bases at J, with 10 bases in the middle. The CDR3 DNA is TGTGCCAGCAGCTTTTCAGGGTTGGGCTACACCTTC. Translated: CASSFSGLGYTF.

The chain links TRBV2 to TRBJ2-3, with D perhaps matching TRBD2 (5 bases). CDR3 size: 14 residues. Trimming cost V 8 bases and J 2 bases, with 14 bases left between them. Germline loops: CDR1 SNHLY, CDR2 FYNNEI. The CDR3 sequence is CASERRLATDTQYF. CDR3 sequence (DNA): TGTGCCAGCGAGAGGAGGCTAGCCACAGATACGCAGTATTTT.

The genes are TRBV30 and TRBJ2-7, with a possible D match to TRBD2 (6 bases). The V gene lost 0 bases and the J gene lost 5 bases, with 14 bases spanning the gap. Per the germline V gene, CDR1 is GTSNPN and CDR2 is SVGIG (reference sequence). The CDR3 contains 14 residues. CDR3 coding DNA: TGTGCCTGGAGTGTACGCGGGGCTCCGAACGAGCAGTACTTC. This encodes CAWSVRGAPNEQYF.

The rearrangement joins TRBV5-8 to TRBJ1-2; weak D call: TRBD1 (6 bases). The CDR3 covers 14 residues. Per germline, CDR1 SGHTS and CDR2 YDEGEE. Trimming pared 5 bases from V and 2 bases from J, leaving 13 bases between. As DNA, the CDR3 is TGTGCCAGCAGACTTGGGACAACAAACTATGGCTACACCTTC. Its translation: CASRLGTTNYGYTF. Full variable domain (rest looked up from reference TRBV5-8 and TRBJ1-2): EAGVTQSPTHLIKTRGQQATLRCSPISGHTSVYWYQQALGLGLQFLLWYDEGEERNRGNFPPRFSGRQFPNYSSELNVNALELEDSALYLCASRLGTTNYGYTFGSGTRLTVV.

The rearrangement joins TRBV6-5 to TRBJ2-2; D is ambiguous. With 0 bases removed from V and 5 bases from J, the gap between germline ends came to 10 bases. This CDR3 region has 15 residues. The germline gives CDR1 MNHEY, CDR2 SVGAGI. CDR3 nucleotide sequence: TGTGCCAGCAGTTACTCGAGTACGGGTACCGGGGAGCTGTTTTTT. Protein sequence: CASSYSSTGTGELFF.

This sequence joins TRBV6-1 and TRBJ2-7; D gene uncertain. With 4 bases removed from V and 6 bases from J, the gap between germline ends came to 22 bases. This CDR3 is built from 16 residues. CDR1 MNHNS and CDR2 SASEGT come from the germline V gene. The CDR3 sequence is CASSALLLPPRGEQYF. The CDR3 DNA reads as TGTGCCAGCAGTGCCCTTCTCTTACCCCCTCGAGGCGAGCAGTACTTC.

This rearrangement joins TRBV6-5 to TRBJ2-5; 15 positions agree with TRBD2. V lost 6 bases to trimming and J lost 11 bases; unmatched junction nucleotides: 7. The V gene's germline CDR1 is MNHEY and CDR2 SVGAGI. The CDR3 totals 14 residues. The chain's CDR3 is CASSLGLAGGTQYF. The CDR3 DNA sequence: TGTGCCAGCAGCCTCGGACTAGCGGGAGGGACTCAGTACTTC.

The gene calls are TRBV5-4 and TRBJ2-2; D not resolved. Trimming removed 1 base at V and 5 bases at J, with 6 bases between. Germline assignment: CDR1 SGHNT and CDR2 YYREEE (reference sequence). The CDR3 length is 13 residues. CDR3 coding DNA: TGTGCCAGCAGCTTGTCGAGAACCGGGGAGCTGTTTTTT. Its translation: CASSLSRTGELFF.

The CDR3 loop is CASSLYGGYEQYF. The CDR3 region has the DNA TGCGCCAGCAGCTTGTACGGTGGCTACGAGCAGTACTTC. The chain is built from TRBV5-1 and TRBJ2-7; D is unresolved. Germline V CDR1 and CDR2: SGHRS, YFSETQ. The CDR3 is made up of 13 amino acids. The V end lost 1 base, the J end lost 3 bases, and 8 bases lay between the germline ends.

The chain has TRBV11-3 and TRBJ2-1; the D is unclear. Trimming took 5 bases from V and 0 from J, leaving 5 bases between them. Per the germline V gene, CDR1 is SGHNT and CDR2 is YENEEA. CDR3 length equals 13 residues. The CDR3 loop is CASSDSSYNEQFF. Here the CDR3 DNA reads TGTGCCAGCAGCGATAGCTCCTACAATGAGCAGTTCTTC. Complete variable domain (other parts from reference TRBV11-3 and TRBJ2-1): EAGVVQSPRYKIIEKKQPVAFWCNPISGHNTLYWYLQNLGQGPELLIRYENEEAVDDSQLPKDRFSAERLKGVDSTLKIQPAELGDSAVYLCASSDSSYNEQFFGPGTRLTVL.

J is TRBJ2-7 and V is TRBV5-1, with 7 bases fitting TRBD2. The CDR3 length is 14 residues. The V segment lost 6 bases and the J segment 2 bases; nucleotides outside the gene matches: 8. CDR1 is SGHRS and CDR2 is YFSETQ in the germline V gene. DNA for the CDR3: TGCGCCAGCACAGCGGGGTGGGGCACCTACGAGCAGTACTTC. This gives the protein CASTAGWGTYEQYF. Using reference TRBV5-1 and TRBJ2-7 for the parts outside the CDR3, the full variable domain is KAGVTQTPRYLIKTRGQQVTLSCSPISGHRSVSWYQQTPGQGLQFLFEYFSETQRNKGNFPGRFSGRQFSNSRSEMNVSTLELGDSALYLCASTAGWGTYEQYFGPGTRLTVT.

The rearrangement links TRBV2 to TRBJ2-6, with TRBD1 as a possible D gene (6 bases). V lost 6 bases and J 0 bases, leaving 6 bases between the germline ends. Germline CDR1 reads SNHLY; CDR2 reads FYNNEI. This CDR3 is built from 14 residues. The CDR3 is CASRDSSGANVLTF. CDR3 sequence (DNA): TGTGCCAGCAGGGACAGCTCTGGGGCCAACGTCCTGACTTTC.

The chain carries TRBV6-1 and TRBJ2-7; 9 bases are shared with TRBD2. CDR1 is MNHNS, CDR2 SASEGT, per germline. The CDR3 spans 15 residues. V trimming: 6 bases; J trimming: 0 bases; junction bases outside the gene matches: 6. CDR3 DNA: TGTGCCAGCAGAACATTAGCGGGAGACTCCTACGAGCAGTACTTC. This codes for CASRTLAGDSYEQYF.

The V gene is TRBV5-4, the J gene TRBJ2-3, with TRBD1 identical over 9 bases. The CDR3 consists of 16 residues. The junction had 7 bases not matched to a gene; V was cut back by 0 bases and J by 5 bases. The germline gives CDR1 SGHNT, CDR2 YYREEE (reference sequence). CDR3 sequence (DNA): TGTGCCAGCAGCTTGGTGGGACAGGGAATGAAAGATACGCAGTATTTT. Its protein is CASSLVGQGMKDTQYF.

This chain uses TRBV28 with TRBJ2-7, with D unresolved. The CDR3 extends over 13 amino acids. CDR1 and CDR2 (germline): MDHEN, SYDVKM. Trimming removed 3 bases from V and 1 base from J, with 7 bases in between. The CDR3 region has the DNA TGTGCCAGCAGTTTCGCAGTGTCCTACGAGCAGTACTTC. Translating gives CASSFAVSYEQYF.

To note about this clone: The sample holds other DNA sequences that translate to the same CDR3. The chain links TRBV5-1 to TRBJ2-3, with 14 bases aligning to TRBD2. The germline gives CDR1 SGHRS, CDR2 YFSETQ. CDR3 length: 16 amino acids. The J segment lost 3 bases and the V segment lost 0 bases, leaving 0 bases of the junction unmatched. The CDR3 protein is CASSLGLAGGTDTQYF. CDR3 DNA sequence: TGCGCCAGCAGCTTGGGACTAGCGGGAGGGACAGATACGCAGTATTTT.

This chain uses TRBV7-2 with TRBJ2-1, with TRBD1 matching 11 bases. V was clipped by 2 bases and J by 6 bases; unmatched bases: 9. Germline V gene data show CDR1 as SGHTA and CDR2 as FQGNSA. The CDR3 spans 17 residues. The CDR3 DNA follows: TGTGCCAGCAGCTTAATTCCGGGGACAGGGGGAGGCAATGAGCAGTTCTTC. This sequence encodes CASSLIPGTGGGNEQFF.